The next 18 T cell receptor beta chains were all read from a single sample in a study of beta chain features in type 1 diabetes. Study conclusions and caveats: Among all four CD4+ subsets, Type 1 diabetes patients had TCRB CDR3s that were moderately but significantly shorter.

Expressed TCRB transcripts were sequenced because the isolated RNA had all been reverse transcribed beforehand. Clones were read by immunoSEQ multiplex PCR, and TCRdb kept only the in-frame ones, dropping some. The repertoire holds around 150,000 clones, with around 8.4% as singletons. Their antigens remain unidentified. Material for sequencing was central memory CD4+ T cells from blood. The receptor source for this set is a woman between 18 and 30 years old with type 1 diabetes.

This clone was counted a few times. The chain combines TRBV4-3 with TRBJ2-1, with 7 positions matching TRBD1. Trimming cost V 5 bases and J 5 bases; bases outside gene matches: 6. The germline V gene encodes CDR1 LGHNA and CDR2 YSLEER. This CDR3 has 14 residues. The CDR3 protein is CASSRQGSNNEQFF. The CDR3 coding sequence is TGCGCCAGCAGCAGACAGGGATCCAACAATGAGCAGTTCTTC.

This clone has just a few counts. V usage is TRBV6-6 and J usage is TRBJ2-1; the match to TRBD2 covers 12 bases. The germline CDR1 and CDR2 sequences are MNHNY and SVGAGI (reference sequence). Losses at the gene ends were 6 bases for V and 6 bases for J; bases not matched to a gene: 6. The CDR3 has 15 amino acids. The CDR3 bases are TGTGCCAGCAGGCTAGCGGGGGGGCCTTCCAATGAGCAGTTCTTC. It specifies CASRLAGGPSNEQFF.

The sample holds a few counts of this clone. The V gene is TRBV27, the J gene TRBJ2-5, with 8 positions matching TRBD1. The CDR3 sequence is 16 residues long. CDR1 and CDR2 (germline): MNHEY, SMNVEV (reference sequence). With 5 bases clipped from V and 4 bases from J, the junction kept 12 bases outside the gene matches. Written as DNA, the CDR3 is TGTGCCAGCAGTATGGGAGGCAGGGGGCGCGCAGAGACCCAGTACTTC. Translating gives CASSMGGRGRAETQYF.

The V and J genes are TRBV30 and TRBJ2-1, with 7 positions matching TRBD1. J was trimmed by 1 base and V by 0 bases; bases with no gene match: 6. Germline V gene data show CDR1 as GTSNPN and CDR2 as SVGIG (reference sequence). There are 16 residues in the CDR3. This chain's CDR3 is CAWSVFEGASYNEQFF. The CDR3 DNA is TGTGCCTGGAGTGTTTTTGAGGGGGCGTCCTACAATGAGCAGTTCTTC. The full variable domain, with the rest looked up from reference TRBV30 and TRBJ2-1, is SQTIHQWPATLVQPVGSPLSLECTVEGTSNPNLYWYRQAAGRGLQLLFYSVGIGQISSEVPQNLSASRPQDRQFILSSKKLLLSDSGFYLCAWSVFEGASYNEQFFGPGTRLTVL.

This clone was counted between two and nine times. This chain connects TRBV30 to TRBJ1-1; tentatively, D is TRBD1 (6 bases). CDR1 is GTSNPN and CDR2 is SVGIG in the germline V gene (reference sequence). The CDR3 extends over 12 amino acids. Trimming shortened V by 4 bases and J by 10 bases, and 16 bases separated the two germline ends. In nucleotides, the CDR3 is TGTGCCTGGAAATACAGGGATCGCGGAGCTTTCTTT. Translation: CAWKYRDRGAFF. Full variable domain (missing parts from reference TRBV30 and TRBJ1-1): SQTIHQWPATLVQPVGSPLSLECTVEGTSNPNLYWYRQAAGRGLQLLFYSVGIGQISSEVPQNLSASRPQDRQFILSSKKLLLSDSGFYLCAWKYRDRGAFFGQGTRLTVV.

This chain joins TRBV7-2 and TRBJ2-3, with 11 bases fitting TRBD2. The J segment lost 4 bases and the V segment lost 2 bases, leaving 2 bases of the junction unmatched. Germline loops: CDR1 SGHTA, CDR2 FQGNSA. This CDR3 is built from 15 residues. CDR3 bases: TGTGCCAGCAGCTTAACTAGCGGGAGAGCAGATACGCAGTATTTT. Translated, it gives CASSLTSGRADTQYF.

This clone was counted a few times. The chain is built from TRBV18 and TRBJ2-5; maybe TRBD2 (6 bases). V lost 2 bases and J lost 3, with 13 bases in between. Looked up from germline, CDR1 is KGHSH and CDR2 is LQKENI. The CDR3 has 15 residues. Here the CDR3 DNA reads TGTGCCAGCTCACCAGGATTCACGGGGGAAGAGACCCAGTACTTC. It is translated as CASSPGFTGEETQYF.

The chain is built from TRBV5-6 and TRBJ2-1; D may be TRBD2 (6 bases). CDR3 length: 15 residues. The germline CDR1 and CDR2 sequences are SGHDT and YYEEEE. Deletions cut 5 bases from V and 2 bases from J, with 14 bases between. CDR3: CASRPGTDTYNEQFF. The CDR3 bases are TGTGCCAGCAGGCCCGGGACTGACACCTACAATGAGCAGTTCTTC.

Regarding this clone: Distinct nucleotide sequences in the sample also encode this CDR3. The chain couples TRBV7-2 to TRBJ2-5, with 9 bases matching TRBD1. Trimming at V came to 5 bases and at J to 5 bases, leaving 9 bases not matched to a gene. Looked up from germline, CDR1 is SGHTA and CDR2 is FQGNSA. This CDR3 contains 15 residues. The CDR3 reads CASSLGTGSLETQYF. The CDR3 DNA is TGTGCCAGCAGCCTGGGGACAGGGTCTTTGGAGACCCAGTACTTC.

The sample holds a few counts of this clone. The J gene is TRBJ1-2, the V gene TRBV2, with 9 nucleotides matching TRBD1. The CDR3 consists of 13 residues. Trimming took 6 bases from V and 1 from J; bases not matched to a gene: 0. The germline CDR1 and CDR2 sequences are SNHLY and FYNNEI. CDR3 DNA sequence: TGTGCCAGCAGGGGACAGGGTAACTATGGCTACACCTTC. Translating gives CASRGQGNYGYTF.

On this clone itself: At one end, the junction sequence differs from germline, possibly due to a read error. The chain has TRBV6-6 and TRBJ1-5; D is possibly TRBD1 (6 bases). The CDR3 is made up of 14 amino acids. From germline, CDR1 is MNHNY and CDR2 SVGAGI (reference sequence). CDR3 in amino acids: CAISYRDKGQPQHF. CDR3 bases: TGTGCCATCAGTTACCGGGACAAGGGTCAGCCCCAGCATTTT.

The J gene is TRBJ2-3, the V gene TRBV7-2, with 15 bases that match TRBD2. V lost 5 bases and J lost 4; bases outside the gene matches: 4. From germline, CDR1 is SGHTA and CDR2 FQGNSA. The CDR3 spans 16 residues. DNA of the CDR3: TGTGCCAGCAGCGGGCGGACTAGCGGGGGGGCAGATACGCAGTATTTT. Protein: CASSGRTSGGADTQYF.

The chain recombines TRBV5-6 with TRBJ1-1; no clear D gene. Germline-derived CDR1 and CDR2 are SGHDT and YYEEEE. V gave up 6 bases and J gave up 4 bases, with 10 bases separating them. The CDR3 spans 12 residues. CDR3 nucleotide sequence: TGTGCCAGCAAGGAGGGTTCCACTGAAGCTTTCTTT. It encodes CASKEGSTEAFF.

The chain joins TRBV9 to TRBJ2-3; 9 positions agree with TRBD2. The J segment lost 2 bases and the V segment lost 2 bases, leaving 3 bases of the junction unmatched. The CDR3 runs to 15 residues. The germline gives CDR1 SGDLS, CDR2 YYNGEE. CDR3 DNA sequence: TGTGCCAGCAGCGTGGGACTAGCTCACACAGATACGCAGTATTTT. Translated, it gives CASSVGLAHTDTQYF.

In its sample, this clone was seen a few times. The V gene is TRBV5-1, the J gene TRBJ1-2; D is perhaps TRBD1 (5 bases). Trimming took off 1 base at V and 4 bases at J, with 8 bases between the two ends. Germline V gives CDR1 SGHRS, CDR2 YFSETQ. The length of the CDR3 is 13 residues. CDR3 sequence: CASSLRQGYGYTF. The DNA for the CDR3 is TGCGCCAGCAGCTTGCGTCAGGGCTATGGCTACACCTTC.

V is TRBV5-1 and J is TRBJ2-5; no definite D call. V gave up 0 bases and J gave up 1 base, with 4 bases separating them. This CDR3 is 13 amino acids long. Germline CDR1 reads SGHRS; CDR2 reads YFSETQ. CDR3: CASSLVSQETQYF. As DNA, the CDR3 is TGCGCCAGCAGCTTGGTCTCCCAAGAGACCCAGTACTTC.

The V and J genes are TRBV28 and TRBJ1-2; TRBD1 aligns across 8 bases. The CDR3 is 13 residues long. Germline trimming cut 7 bases from V and 8 bases from J; bases unmatched to any gene: 9. CDR1 and CDR2 from the germline V gene are MDHEN and SYDVKM. The CDR3 region is CASKRGQAEGYTF. Written as DNA, the CDR3 is TGTGCCAGCAAGCGGGGACAGGCGGAAGGCTACACCTTC.

This clone was found a few times. A much larger clone differs by one base, so this may be a read error. The genes are TRBV6-5 and TRBJ2-7; D is unresolved. The germline gives CDR1 MNHEY, CDR2 SVGAGI. The V end lost 6 bases, the J end lost 2 bases, and 8 bases lay between the germline ends. This CDR3 has 12 amino acids. The CDR3 DNA is TGTGCCAGCAGCCCCCGGGCCTACGAGCAGTACTTC. This gives the protein CASSPRAYEQYF.